The 26 T cell receptor beta chains given below trace back to one sample, sequenced in a study of blood T cell repertoires in COVID-19. Clones were read by immunoSEQ multiplex PCR, and TCRdb kept only the in-frame ones, dropping some. The data contain 80,000 to 100,000 clones, 88% of them singletons. The sample was peripheral blood. Every receptor here comes from a man aged 45-65 years with COVID-19, enrolled during active disease.

This chain connects TRBV28 to TRBJ1-1, with 9 positions matching TRBD1. Germline V gene lookup returns CDR1 MDHEN and CDR2 SYDVKM. With 5 bases clipped from V and 5 bases from J, the junction kept 9 bases outside the gene matches. The CDR3 totals 15 residues. CDR3 in DNA: TGTGCCAGCAGTCCCCGTACAGGGGGCCAAACTGAAGCTTTCTTT. This translates into CASSPRTGGQTEAFF.

This rearrangement joins TRBV2 to TRBJ1-5, with TRBD1 identical over 12 bases. Germline V gene data show CDR1 as SNHLY and CDR2 as FYNNEI. This CDR3 has 14 residues. Trimming at V came to 8 bases and at J to 6 bases, leaving 5 bases not matched to a gene. The CDR3 DNA follows: TGTGCCAGCCACGAGGGACAGGGGGCTCAGCCCCAGCATTTT. This sequence encodes CASHEGQGAQPQHF.

This sequence joins TRBV9 and TRBJ2-1; maybe TRBD2 (6 bases). The ends were cut back, 2 bases at V and 6 bases at J, with 15 bases in the middle. CDR3 length: 15 amino acids. Looked up from germline, CDR1 is SGDLS and CDR2 is YYNGEE. CDR3: CASSVSGGNFNEQFF. In DNA, the CDR3 is TGTGCCAGCAGCGTTTCAGGCGGGAACTTCAATGAGCAGTTCTTC.

Written as DNA, the CDR3 is TGTGCCAGCAGTTTTAATCTAGCCAAAAACATTCAGTACTTC. This sequence encodes CASSFNLAKNIQYF. V and J are TRBV28 and TRBJ2-4; D is ambiguous. The V end lost 3 bases, the J end lost 0 bases, and 6 bases lay between the germline ends. CDR3 size: 14 residues. Germline V CDR1 and CDR2: MDHEN, SYDVKM.

The count of this clone is one. The gene calls are TRBV7-2 and TRBJ1-5; D unresolved. V was cut by 1 base and J by 6 bases, with 19 bases left in between. This CDR3 has 17 residues. The V gene's germline CDR1 is SGHTA and CDR2 FQGNSA. CDR3 sequence reads: CASSLGATGTQAQPQHF. As DNA, the CDR3 is TGTGCCAGCAGCTTAGGGGCGACCGGAACTCAGGCTCAGCCCCAGCATTTT.

This clone was counted a few times. This CDR3 is also generated by other DNA sequences in the sample. The J gene is TRBJ2-7, the V gene TRBV20-1; no clear D. Germline V gives CDR1 DFQATT, CDR2 SNEGSKA (reference sequence). This CDR3 comprises 11 residues. The germline V and J ends were trimmed by 2 bases and 5 bases, with 7 bases remaining between them. In DNA, the CDR3 is TGCAGTGCTAGATCTGGCCACGAGCAGTACTTC. The encoded protein is CSARSGHEQYF.

The genes are TRBV5-4 and TRBJ1-6, with a tentative D call TRBD1 (5 bases). This CDR3 is built from 15 residues. Trimming cost V 0 bases and J 6 bases, with 10 bases left between them. The germline V gene encodes CDR1 SGHNT and CDR2 YYREEE (reference sequence). CDR3 nucleotides: TGTGCCAGCAGCTTGGACCCCGGGGGTAATTCACCCCTCCACTTT. This translates into CASSLDPGGNSPLHF.

This clone was recorded only once. CDR3 sequence: CASSIDRVGQPQHF. CDR3 DNA: TGTGCCAGTAGTATCGACAGGGTGGGTCAGCCCCAGCATTTT. The chain uses TRBV19 and TRBJ1-5, with TRBD1 matching over 7 bases. The CDR3 covers 14 residues. The junction had 5 bases not matched to a gene; V was cut back by 3 bases and J by 6 bases. Per germline, CDR1 LNHDA and CDR2 SQIVND (reference sequence).

This clone was detected only once. The CDR3 DNA follows: TGCGCCAGCAGCGTGGGGGGACAGGGATTCGGAAACACCATATATTTT. As protein: CASSVGGQGFGNTIYF. The chain employs TRBV5-1 and TRBJ1-3; TRBD1 aligns across 9 bases. The trim removed 4 bases at V and 4 bases at J, leaving 9 bases unmatched. CDR1 is SGHRS, CDR2 YFSETQ, per germline. CDR3 size: 16 residues.

This clone came up a few times. The chain employs TRBV5-1 and TRBJ2-2; 8 bases map to TRBD2. The germline V gene has CDR1 SGHRS and CDR2 YFSETQ. V gave up 2 bases and J gave up 7 bases; unmatched junction bases: 7. The CDR3 totals 15 residues. CDR3 in amino acids: CASSFGGGYNGELFF. CDR3 in DNA: TGCGCCAGCAGCTTCGGCGGGGGGTATAACGGGGAGCTGTTTTTT.

This chain uses TRBV27 with TRBJ1-5, with 11 bases lining up with TRBD1. Germline loops: CDR1 MNHEY, CDR2 SMNVEV (reference sequence). This CDR3 comprises 16 residues. With 2 bases clipped from V and 6 bases from J, the junction kept 6 bases outside the gene matches. The CDR3 reads CASSLGTGGLGQPQHF. Written as DNA, the CDR3 is TGTGCCAGCAGTTTAGGGACAGGGGGTCTCGGTCAGCCCCAGCATTTT.

The CDR3 loop reads CAITGQGSNTGELFF. In DNA, the CDR3 is TGTGCCATCACCGGACAGGGGAGCAACACCGGGGAGCTGTTTTTT. V usage is TRBV10-3 and J usage is TRBJ2-2, with 9 bases fitting TRBD1. Germline V CDR1 and CDR2: ENHRY, SYGVKD. This CDR3 has 15 amino acids. Trimming took 7 bases from V and 2 from J; bases not matched to a gene: 5.

This clone showed up just once. The chain employs TRBV7-9 and TRBJ2-4; 10 bases align to TRBD2. Germline CDR1 reads SEHNR; CDR2 reads FQNEAQ (reference sequence). The CDR3 has 17 residues. V lost 1 base, J lost 4 bases, and 7 bases stayed unmatched. CDR3 bases: TGTGCCAGCAGCTTAGTATCGCTAGCGGGGGTTAAAAACATTCAGTACTTC. This codes for CASSLVSLAGVKNIQYF.

The rearrangement joins TRBV27 to TRBJ1-5, with unresolved D. The ends were cut back, 6 bases at V and 7 bases at J, with 16 bases in the middle. This CDR3 region has 14 residues. Germline CDR1 reads MNHEY; CDR2 reads SMNVEV (reference sequence). Written as DNA, the CDR3 is TGTGCCAGCAGAGGCGACGGCCGGGGACAGCCCCAGCATTTT. As protein: CASRGDGRGQPQHF.

The chain is built from TRBV9 and TRBJ2-2; D might be TRBD2 (6 bases). V was trimmed by 6 bases and J by 0 bases, leaving 12 bases between them. The CDR3 is 15 amino acids. Germline lookup yields CDR1 SGDLS and CDR2 YYNGEE. The CDR3 DNA reads as TGTGCCAGCACACGGGGGTCCGCGAACACCGGGGAGCTGTTTTTT. Protein sequence: CASTRGSANTGELFF.

The CDR3 reads CASSIGGGRNQPQHF. The CDR3 coding sequence is TGTGCCAGTAGTATAGGGGGGGGGCGCAATCAGCCCCAGCATTTT. The V and J genes are TRBV19 and TRBJ1-5; D may be TRBD1 (6 bases). Germline V CDR1 and CDR2: LNHDA, SQIVND (reference sequence). V dropped 1 base and J dropped 2 bases, with 9 bases sitting between them. CDR3 size: 15 residues.

V usage is TRBV5-1 and J usage is TRBJ1-4, with 7 bases aligning to TRBD1. CDR1 is SGHRS and CDR2 is YFSETQ in the germline V gene. V was pared by 3 bases and J by 8 bases, with 7 bases of the junction left unmatched. The CDR3 sequence is 14 residues long. The CDR3 nucleotides read TGCGCCAGCAGCTCTGACAGGGCGGGAGAAAAACTGTTTTTT. Amino acids: CASSSDRAGEKLFF.

The V gene is TRBV4-3, the J gene TRBJ1-3; D is ambiguous. V gave up 0 bases and J gave up 0 bases, with 18 bases separating them. CDR3 size: 19 residues. Germline loops: CDR1 LGHNA, CDR2 YSLEER. The CDR3 region is CASSQDRSGSLLSGNTIYF. As DNA, the CDR3 is TGCGCCAGCAGCCAAGATCGGAGTGGCTCCCTTCTCTCTGGAAACACCATATATTTT.

CDR3 in amino acids: CASSMGRTGNTEAFF. The CDR3 DNA is TGTGCCAGTAGTATGGGCCGAACAGGGAACACTGAAGCTTTCTTT. The J gene is TRBJ1-1, the V gene TRBV19, with a weak D call TRBD1 (5 bases). The CDR3 is made up of 15 amino acids. Germline-derived CDR1 and CDR2 are LNHDA and SQIVND (reference sequence). V dropped 3 bases and J dropped 1 base, with 12 bases sitting between them. Complete variable domain (other parts from reference TRBV19 and TRBJ1-1): DGGITQSPKYLFRKEGQNVTLSCEQNLNHDAMYWYRQDPGQGLRLIYYSQIVNDFQKGDIAEGYSVSREKKESFPLTVTSAQKNPTAFYLCASSMGRTGNTEAFFGQGTRLTVV.

The CDR3 is CASSIGAVVLHEQYF. CDR3 bases: TGTGCCAGCTCCATTGGGGCCGTGGTTCTCCACGAGCAGTACTTC. This chain joins TRBV6-5 and TRBJ2-7; the D gene is possibly TRBD1 (5 bases). The germline V and J ends were trimmed by 8 bases and 5 bases, with 22 bases remaining between them. The CDR3 contains 15 residues. Germline V gene lookup returns CDR1 MNHEY and CDR2 SVGAGI.

This clone was detected once. The DNA of the CDR3 is TGCGCCAGCAGCTTGGACATGTTCTACGAGCAGTACTTC. Protein sequence: CASSLDMFYEQYF. The chain couples TRBV5-1 to TRBJ2-7; no definite D call. This CDR3 is 13 amino acids long. Germline V CDR1 and CDR2: SGHRS, YFSETQ. Trimming took off 0 bases at V and 3 bases at J, with 7 bases between the two ends. Full variable domain (missing parts from reference TRBV5-1 and TRBJ2-7): KAGVTQTPRYLIKTRGQQVTLSCSPISGHRSVSWYQQTPGQGLQFLFEYFSETQRNKGNFPGRFSGRQFSNSRSEMNVSTLELGDSALYLCASSLDMFYEQYFGPGTRLTVT.

V gene TRBV28 combines with J gene TRBJ1-2; D is unclear. V dropped 2 bases and J dropped 5 bases, with 12 bases sitting between them. Germline V CDR1 and CDR2: MDHEN, SYDVKM. The CDR3 loop spans 14 amino acids. Here the CDR3 reads CASSLGLGGYGYTF. CDR3 DNA sequence: TGTGCCAGCAGTTTAGGGCTGGGAGGGTATGGCTACACCTTC.

The gene calls are TRBV5-1 and TRBJ1-4; D gene ambiguous. The germline gives CDR1 SGHRS, CDR2 YFSETQ. The CDR3 length is 14 residues. The V end lost 4 bases, the J end lost 2 bases, and 9 bases lay between the germline ends. In DNA form, the CDR3 reads TGCGCCAGCAGCCAAACCGGGACTAATGAAAAACTGTTTTTT. It yields the protein CASSQTGTNEKLFF.

J is TRBJ2-3 and V is TRBV2; 12 positions match TRBD2. Trimming took 6 bases from V and 5 from J; bases not matched to a gene: 12. The CDR3 extends over 17 amino acids. The germline V gene encodes CDR1 SNHLY and CDR2 FYNNEI. CDR3 residues: CASREYASGGAIDTQYF. Here the CDR3 DNA reads TGTGCCAGCAGGGAATACGCTAGCGGGGGGGCCATAGATACGCAGTATTTT.

This chain joins TRBV9 and TRBJ2-7; D is perhaps TRBD1 (7 bases). This CDR3 contains 15 residues. CDR1 is SGDLS, CDR2 YYNGEE, per germline. The ends were cut back, 4 bases at V and 4 bases at J, with 18 bases in the middle. The CDR3: CASSLRGTEGYEQYF. Here the CDR3 DNA reads TGTGCCAGCAGCTTACGCGGGACAGAAGGTTACGAGCAGTACTTC.

This chain joins TRBV19 and TRBJ1-5, with 11 bases identical to TRBD1. This CDR3 region has 16 residues. Germline V gene data show CDR1 as LNHDA and CDR2 as SQIVND (reference sequence). Trimming cost V 5 bases and J 6 bases; bases outside gene matches: 9. CDR3: CASSSGDRGFGQPQHF. In DNA, the CDR3 is TGTGCCAGTAGTTCCGGGGACAGGGGGTTTGGTCAGCCCCAGCATTTT.